This T cell receptor (beta chain) was captured by sequencing in a study of blood T cells in healthy people across ages. Germline V gives CDR1 KGHDR, CDR2 SFDVKD. This CDR3 is 15 amino acids long. The ends were cut back, 2 bases at V and 6 bases at J, with 13 bases in the middle. Whole-study results and caveats: Because donor CMV status was unknown, expanded clonotype changes were possibly confounded. Roughly linear age-related decline in beta diversity appeared, significant by age approximately 41. One million T cells yielded diversity estimates that were considered underestimates.

Primers used in a second PCR of roughly 6 to 11 cycles were a sample-barcoded 5' primer and a J-beta primer mix. Each cDNA molecule received a tag from a template-switch adaptor that had 12 random nucleotides. TCRdb re-called the 5' RACE reads through MiXCR, storing one row per CDR3 protein. The sample records more than 800,000 distinct CDR3 sequences, 29% being singletons. As regards this clonotype: Antigen specificity is unknown.

What was sequenced was blood. The chain employs TRBV24-1 and TRBJ1-5; D perhaps matches TRBD1 (5 bases). This receptor was obtained from a woman older than 75 in good health. The CDR3 DNA follows: TGTGCCACCAGTGATTCCGCCCCAGGGCCTCAGCCCCAGCATTTT. Protein: CATSDSAPGPQPQHF.